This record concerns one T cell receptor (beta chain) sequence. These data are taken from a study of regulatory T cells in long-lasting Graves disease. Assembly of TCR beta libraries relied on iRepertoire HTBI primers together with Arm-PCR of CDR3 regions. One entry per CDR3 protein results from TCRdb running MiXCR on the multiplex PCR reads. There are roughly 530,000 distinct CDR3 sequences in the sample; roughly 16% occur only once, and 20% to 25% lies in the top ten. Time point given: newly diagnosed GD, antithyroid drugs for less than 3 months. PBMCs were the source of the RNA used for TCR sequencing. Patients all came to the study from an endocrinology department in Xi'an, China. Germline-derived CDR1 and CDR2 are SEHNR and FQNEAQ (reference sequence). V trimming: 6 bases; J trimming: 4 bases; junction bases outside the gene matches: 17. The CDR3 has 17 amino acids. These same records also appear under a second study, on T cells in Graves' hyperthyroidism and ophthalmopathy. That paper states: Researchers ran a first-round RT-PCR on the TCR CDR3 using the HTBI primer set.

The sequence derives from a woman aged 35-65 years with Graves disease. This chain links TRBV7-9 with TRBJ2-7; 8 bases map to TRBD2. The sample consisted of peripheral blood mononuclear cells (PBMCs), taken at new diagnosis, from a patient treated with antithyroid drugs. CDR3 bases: TGTGCCAGCAGGCTAGGCTCGGGGGGGGCCTTTCCGTACGAGCAGTACTTC. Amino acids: CASRLGSGGAFPYEQYF.